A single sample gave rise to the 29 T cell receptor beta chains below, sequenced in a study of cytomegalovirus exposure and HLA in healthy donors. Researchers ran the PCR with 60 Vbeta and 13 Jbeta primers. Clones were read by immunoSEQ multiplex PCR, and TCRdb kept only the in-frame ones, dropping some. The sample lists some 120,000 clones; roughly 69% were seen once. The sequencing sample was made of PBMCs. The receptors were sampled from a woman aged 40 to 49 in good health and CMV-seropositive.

CDR3 DNA: TGTGCCAGCAGTGGTGAACAGAACACTGAAGCTTTCTTT. As protein: CASSGEQNTEAFF. This rearrangement joins TRBV2 to TRBJ1-1; D is uncertain. Germline V gene lookup returns CDR1 SNHLY and CDR2 FYNNEI. Trimming took off 4 bases at V and 1 base at J, with 7 bases between the two ends. The CDR3 covers 13 residues.

The chain's CDR3 is CASSDHTHTPYEQYF. The CDR3 DNA is TGTGCCAGCAGTGACCATACCCACACCCCCTACGAGCAGTACTTC. V is TRBV2 and J is TRBJ2-7, with D unclear. The germline V gene encodes CDR1 SNHLY and CDR2 FYNNEI. This CDR3 spans 15 amino acids. The V end was cut by 3 bases, the J end by 2 bases, with 14 bases between.

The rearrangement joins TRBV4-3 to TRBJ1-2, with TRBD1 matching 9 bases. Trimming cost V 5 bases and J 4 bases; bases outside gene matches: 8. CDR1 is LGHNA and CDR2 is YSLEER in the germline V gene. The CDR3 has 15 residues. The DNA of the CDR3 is TGCGCCAGCAGCTCACGGACAGGGGACTTCTATGGCTACACCTTC. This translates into CASSSRTGDFYGYTF.

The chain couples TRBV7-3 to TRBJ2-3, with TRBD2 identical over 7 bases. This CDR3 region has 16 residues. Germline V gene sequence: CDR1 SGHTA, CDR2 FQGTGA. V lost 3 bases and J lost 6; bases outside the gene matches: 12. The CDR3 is CASSFQAGWSSDTQYF. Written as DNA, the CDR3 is TGTGCCAGCAGCTTTCAAGCGGGATGGTCTTCGGATACGCAGTATTTT.

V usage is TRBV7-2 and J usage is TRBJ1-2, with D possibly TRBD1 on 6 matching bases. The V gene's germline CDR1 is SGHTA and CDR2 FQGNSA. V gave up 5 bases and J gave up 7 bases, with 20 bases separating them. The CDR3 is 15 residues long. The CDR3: CASSVRQDSSGGYTF. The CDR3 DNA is TGTGCCAGCAGCGTACGGCAGGACAGTTCAGGTGGCTACACCTTC. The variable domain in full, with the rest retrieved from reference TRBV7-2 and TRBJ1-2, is GAGVSQSPSNKVTEKGKDVELRCDPISGHTALYWYRQSLGQGLEFLIYFQGNSAPDKSGLPSDRFSAERTGGSVSTLTIQRTQQEDSAVYLCASSVRQDSSGGYTFGSGTRLTVV.

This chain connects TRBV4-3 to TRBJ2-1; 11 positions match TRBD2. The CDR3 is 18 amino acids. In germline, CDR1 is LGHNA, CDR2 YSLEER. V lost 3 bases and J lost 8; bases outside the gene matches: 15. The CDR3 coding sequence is TGCGCCAGCAGCCATCCGGTAGCGGGAGGGCCGTTGTTTTATGAGCAGTTCTTC. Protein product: CASSHPVAGGPLFYEQFF.

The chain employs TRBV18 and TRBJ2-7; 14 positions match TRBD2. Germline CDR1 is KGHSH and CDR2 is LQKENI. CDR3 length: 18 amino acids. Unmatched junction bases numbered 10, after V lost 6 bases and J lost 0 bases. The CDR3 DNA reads TGTGCCAGCTCTCTCGGGACTAGCGGGAGCATAAGCTCCTACGAGCAGTACTTC. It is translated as CASSLGTSGSISSYEQYF. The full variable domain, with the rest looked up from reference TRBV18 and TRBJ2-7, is NAGVMQNPRHLVRRRGQEARLRCSPMKGHSHVYWYRQLPEEGLKFMVYLQKENIIDESGMPKERFSAEFPKEGPSILRIQQVVRGDSAAYFCASSLGTSGSISSYEQYFGPGTRLTVT.

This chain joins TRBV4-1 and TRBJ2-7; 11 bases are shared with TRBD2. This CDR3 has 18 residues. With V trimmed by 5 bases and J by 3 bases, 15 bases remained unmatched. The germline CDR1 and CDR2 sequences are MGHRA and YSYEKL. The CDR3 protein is CASSGKNSFGLAGYEQYF. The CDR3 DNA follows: TGCGCCAGCAGCGGTAAAAACTCCTTCGGACTAGCGGGCTACGAGCAGTACTTC.

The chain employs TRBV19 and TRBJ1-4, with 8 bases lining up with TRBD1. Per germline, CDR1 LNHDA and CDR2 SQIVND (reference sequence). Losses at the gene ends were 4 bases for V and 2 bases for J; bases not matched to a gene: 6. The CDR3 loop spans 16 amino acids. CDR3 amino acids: CASSTRQGSTNEKLFF. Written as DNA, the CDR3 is TGTGCCAGTAGTACGAGACAGGGGAGCACTAATGAAAAACTGTTTTTT.

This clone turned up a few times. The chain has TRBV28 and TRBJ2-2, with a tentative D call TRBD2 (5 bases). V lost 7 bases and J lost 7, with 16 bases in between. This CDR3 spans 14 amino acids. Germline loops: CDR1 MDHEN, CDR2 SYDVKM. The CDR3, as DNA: TGTGCCAGCATTCTGGGAGACCCTGGCGGGGAGCTGTTTTTT. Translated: CASILGDPGGELFF.

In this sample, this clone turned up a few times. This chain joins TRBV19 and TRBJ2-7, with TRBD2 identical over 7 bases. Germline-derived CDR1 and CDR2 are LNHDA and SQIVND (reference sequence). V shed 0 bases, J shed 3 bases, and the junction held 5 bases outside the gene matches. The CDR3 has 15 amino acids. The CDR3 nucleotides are TGTGCCAGTAGTATAGATCTAGCGGATTTCTACGAGCAGTACTTC. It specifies CASSIDLADFYEQYF. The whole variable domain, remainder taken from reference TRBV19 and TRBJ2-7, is DGGITQSPKYLFRKEGQNVTLSCEQNLNHDAMYWYRQDPGQGLRLIYYSQIVNDFQKGDIAEGYSVSREKKESFPLTVTSAQKNPTAFYLCASSIDLADFYEQYFGPGTRLTVT.

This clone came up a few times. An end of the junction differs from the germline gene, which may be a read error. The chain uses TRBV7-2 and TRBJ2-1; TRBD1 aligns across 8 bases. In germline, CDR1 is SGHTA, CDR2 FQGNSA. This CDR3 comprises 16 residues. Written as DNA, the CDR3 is TGTGCCAGCAGCTTAGTCCCAGGGGGCTACTACGATGAGCAGTTCTTC. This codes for CASSLVPGGYYDEQFF.

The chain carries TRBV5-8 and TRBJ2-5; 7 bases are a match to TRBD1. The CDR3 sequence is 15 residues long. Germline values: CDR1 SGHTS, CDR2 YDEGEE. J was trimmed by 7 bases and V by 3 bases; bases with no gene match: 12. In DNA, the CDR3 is TGTGCCAGCAGCTCCTTAACAGGGGCGAGGGGGACCCAGTACTTC. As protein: CASSSLTGARGTQYF.

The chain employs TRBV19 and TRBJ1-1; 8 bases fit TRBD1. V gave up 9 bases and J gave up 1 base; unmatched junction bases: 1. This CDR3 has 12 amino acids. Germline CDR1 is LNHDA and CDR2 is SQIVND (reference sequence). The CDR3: CASGQGNTEAFF. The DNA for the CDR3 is TGTGCCAGCGGACAGGGGAACACTGAAGCTTTCTTT.

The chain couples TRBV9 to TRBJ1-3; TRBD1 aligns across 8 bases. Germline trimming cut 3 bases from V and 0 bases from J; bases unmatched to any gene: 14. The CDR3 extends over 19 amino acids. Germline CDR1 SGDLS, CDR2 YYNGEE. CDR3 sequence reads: CASSADRGSHLFSGNTIYF. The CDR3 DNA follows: TGTGCCAGCAGCGCCGACAGGGGCTCTCACCTCTTCTCTGGAAACACCATATATTTT.

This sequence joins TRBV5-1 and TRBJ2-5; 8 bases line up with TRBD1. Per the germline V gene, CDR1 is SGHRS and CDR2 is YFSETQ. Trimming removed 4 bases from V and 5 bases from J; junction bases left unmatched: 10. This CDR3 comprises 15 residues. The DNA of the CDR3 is TGCGCCAGCAGCCGTAGCCGACAGGGGAGGGAGACCCAGTACTTC. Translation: CASSRSRQGRETQYF.

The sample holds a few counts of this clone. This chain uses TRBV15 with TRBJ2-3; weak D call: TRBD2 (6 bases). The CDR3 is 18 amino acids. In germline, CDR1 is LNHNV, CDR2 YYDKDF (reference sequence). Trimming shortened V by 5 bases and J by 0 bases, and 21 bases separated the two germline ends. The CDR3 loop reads CATSPRGSSRTSTDTQYF. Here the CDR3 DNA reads TGTGCCACCAGCCCCCGGGGGTCGTCGCGGACTAGCACAGATACGCAGTATTTT. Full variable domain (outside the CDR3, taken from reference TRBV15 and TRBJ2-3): DAMVIQNPRYQVTQFGKPVTLSCSQTLNHNVMYWYQQKSSQAPKLLFHYYDKDFNNEADTPDNFQSRRPNTSFCFLDIRSPGLGDTAMYLCATSPRGSSRTSTDTQYFGPGTRLTVL.

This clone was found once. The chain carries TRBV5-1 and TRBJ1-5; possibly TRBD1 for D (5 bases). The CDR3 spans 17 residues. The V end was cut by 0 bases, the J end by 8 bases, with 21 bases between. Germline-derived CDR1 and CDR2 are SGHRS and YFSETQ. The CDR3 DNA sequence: TGCGCCAGCAGCTTGGGAGACAGCAGCGAAGTTGGGGAGCCCCAGCATTTT. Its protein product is CASSLGDSSEVGEPQHF. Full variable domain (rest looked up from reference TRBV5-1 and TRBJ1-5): KAGVTQTPRYLIKTRGQQVTLSCSPISGHRSVSWYQQTPGQGLQFLFEYFSETQRNKGNFPGRFSGRQFSNSRSEMNVSTLELGDSALYLCASSLGDSSEVGEPQHFGDGTRLSIL.

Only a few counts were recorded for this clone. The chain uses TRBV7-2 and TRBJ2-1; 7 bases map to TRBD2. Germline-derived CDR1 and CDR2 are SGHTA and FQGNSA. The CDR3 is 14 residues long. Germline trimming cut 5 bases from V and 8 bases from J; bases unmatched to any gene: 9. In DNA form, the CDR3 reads TGTGCCAGCAGCGCCCCGACTAGCACCCATGAGCAGTTCTTC. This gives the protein CASSAPTSTHEQFF.

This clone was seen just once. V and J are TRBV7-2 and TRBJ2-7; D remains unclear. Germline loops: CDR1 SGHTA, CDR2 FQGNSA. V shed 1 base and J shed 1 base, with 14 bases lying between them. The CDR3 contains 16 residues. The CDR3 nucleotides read TGTGCCAGCAGCTTAGTAAGTACGGAGAGATCCTACGAGCAGTACTTC. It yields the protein CASSLVSTERSYEQYF.

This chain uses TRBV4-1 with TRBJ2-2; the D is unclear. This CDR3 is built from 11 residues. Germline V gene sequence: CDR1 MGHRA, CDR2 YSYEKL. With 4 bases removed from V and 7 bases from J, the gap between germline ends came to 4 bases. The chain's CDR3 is CASSPGGELFF. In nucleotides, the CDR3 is TGCGCCAGCAGCCCGGGCGGGGAGCTGTTTTTT.

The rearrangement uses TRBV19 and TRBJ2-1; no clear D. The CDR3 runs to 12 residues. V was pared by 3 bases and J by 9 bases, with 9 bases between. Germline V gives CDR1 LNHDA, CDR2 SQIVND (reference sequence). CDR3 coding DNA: TGTGCCAGTAGTATGGGCCGAGTTGAGCAGTTCTTC. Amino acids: CASSMGRVEQFF.

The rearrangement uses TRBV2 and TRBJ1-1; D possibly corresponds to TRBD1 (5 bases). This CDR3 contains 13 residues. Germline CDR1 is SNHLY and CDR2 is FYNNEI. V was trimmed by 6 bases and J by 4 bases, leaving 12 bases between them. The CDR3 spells CASSYYQGTEAFF. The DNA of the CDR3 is TGTGCCAGCAGCTATTATCAGGGCACTGAAGCTTTCTTT. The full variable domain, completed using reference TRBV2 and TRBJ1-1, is EPEVTQTPSHQVTQMGQEVILRCVPISNHLYFYWYRQILGQKVEFLVSFYNNEISEKSEIFDDQFSVERPDGSNFTLKIRSTKLEDSAMYFCASSYYQGTEAFFGQGTRLTVV.

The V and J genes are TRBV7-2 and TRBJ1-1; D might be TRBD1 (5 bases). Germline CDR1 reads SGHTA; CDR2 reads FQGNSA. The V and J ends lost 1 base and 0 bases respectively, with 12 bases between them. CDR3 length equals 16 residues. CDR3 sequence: CASSLVRDGLNTEAFF. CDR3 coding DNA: TGTGCCAGCAGCTTAGTGCGGGACGGACTGAACACTGAAGCTTTCTTT.

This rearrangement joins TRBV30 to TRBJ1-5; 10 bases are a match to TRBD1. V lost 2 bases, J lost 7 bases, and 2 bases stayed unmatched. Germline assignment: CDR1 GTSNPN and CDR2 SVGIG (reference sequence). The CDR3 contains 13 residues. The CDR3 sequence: CAWSRTGGQPQHF. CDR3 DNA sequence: TGTGCCTGGAGTAGGACAGGGGGACAGCCCCAGCATTTT.

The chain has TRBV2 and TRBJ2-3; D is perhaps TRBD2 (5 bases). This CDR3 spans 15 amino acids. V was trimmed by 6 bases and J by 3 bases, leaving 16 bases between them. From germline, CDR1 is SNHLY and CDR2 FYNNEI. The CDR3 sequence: CASRATSRGTDTQYF. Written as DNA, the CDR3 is TGTGCCAGCAGGGCAACTAGTCGGGGAACAGATACGCAGTATTTT.

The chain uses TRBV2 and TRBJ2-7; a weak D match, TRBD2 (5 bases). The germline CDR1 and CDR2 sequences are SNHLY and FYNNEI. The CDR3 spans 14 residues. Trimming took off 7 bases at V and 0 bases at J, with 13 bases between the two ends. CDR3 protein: CASIKDSVSYEQYF. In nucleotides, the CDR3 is TGTGCCAGCATTAAGGACTCTGTCTCCTACGAGCAGTACTTC. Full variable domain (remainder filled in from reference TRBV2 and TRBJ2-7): EPEVTQTPSHQVTQMGQEVILRCVPISNHLYFYWYRQILGQKVEFLVSFYNNEISEKSEIFDDQFSVERPDGSNFTLKIRSTKLEDSAMYFCASIKDSVSYEQYFGPGTRLTVT.

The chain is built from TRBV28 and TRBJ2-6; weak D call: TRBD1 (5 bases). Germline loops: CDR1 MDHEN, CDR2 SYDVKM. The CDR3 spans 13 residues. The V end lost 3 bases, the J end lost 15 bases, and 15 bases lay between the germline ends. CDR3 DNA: TGTGCCAGCAGTTTTTTCAGGGATATGGGCCTGACTTTC. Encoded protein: CASSFFRDMGLTF.

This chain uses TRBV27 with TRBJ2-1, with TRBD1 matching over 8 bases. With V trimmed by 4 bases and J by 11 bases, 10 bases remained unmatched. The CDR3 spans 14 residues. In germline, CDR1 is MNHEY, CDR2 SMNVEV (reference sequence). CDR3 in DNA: TGTGCCAGCAGTTCCAGGACAGGGCGATTAAAGCAGTTCTTC. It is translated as CASSSRTGRLKQFF.